A single sample is the source of the 15 T cell receptor beta chains below, sequenced in a study of cytomegalovirus exposure and HLA in healthy donors. PCR involved 60 Vbeta and 13 Jbeta primers. Assay used: immunoSEQ multiplex PCR; TCRdb lists only in-frame clones, some missing. The table shows roughly 60,000 clones, with about 80% occurring only once. The source material was PBMCs. These TCRs come from a female donor in good health and CMV-seronegative.

The chain employs TRBV7-9 and TRBJ1-6; TRBD1 matches 11 bases. Trimming at V came to 6 bases and at J to 9 bases, leaving 4 bases not matched to a gene. This CDR3 has 14 residues. CDR1 is SEHNR and CDR2 is FQNEAQ in the germline V gene (reference sequence). The CDR3 reads CASRDGQGASPLHF. DNA for the CDR3: TGTGCCAGCAGAGATGGACAGGGGGCTTCACCCCTCCACTTT.

The V and J genes are TRBV6-1 and TRBJ1-1; 7 nucleotides line up with TRBD1. The length of the CDR3 is 13 residues. V was pared by 6 bases and J by 4 bases, with 5 bases of the junction left unmatched. Germline loops: CDR1 MNHNS, CDR2 SASEGT. CDR3 sequence (DNA): TGTGCCAGCAGCTACAGGGGTGGCACTGAAGCTTTCTTT. The encoded protein is CASSYRGGTEAFF.

The CDR3 region has the DNA TGTGCCAGCAGCCCACAGGAGATCACAGATACGCAGTATTTT. Its protein product is CASSPQEITDTQYF. The chain is built from TRBV7-2 and TRBJ2-3; tentative D call: TRBD1 (5 bases). V was clipped by 5 bases and J by 2 bases, with 11 bases between them. The germline V gene has CDR1 SGHTA and CDR2 FQGNSA. The CDR3 has 14 residues. Combining the CDR3 with reference TRBV7-2 and TRBJ2-3 gives the whole variable domain GAGVSQSPSNKVTEKGKDVELRCDPISGHTALYWYRQSLGQGLEFLIYFQGNSAPDKSGLPSDRFSAERTGGSVSTLTIQRTQQEDSAVYLCASSPQEITDTQYFGPGTRLTVL.

This chain links TRBV4-1 with TRBJ2-7; 9 bases line up with TRBD2. V dropped 4 bases and J dropped 9; count of bases not matched to a gene: 13. The germline gives CDR1 MGHRA, CDR2 YSYEKL. The CDR3 spans 15 residues. The CDR3 loop reads CASSRFYGTSPVQYF. CDR3 coding DNA: TGCGCCAGCAGCCGCTTCTATGGGACTAGCCCCGTGCAGTACTTC.

The chain carries TRBV4-1 and TRBJ2-1, with D unresolved. V shed 1 base and J shed 6 bases, with 10 bases lying between them. The CDR3 totals 14 residues. The V gene's germline CDR1 is MGHRA and CDR2 YSYEKL. The CDR3 DNA reads as TGCGCCAGCAGCCAAGGCGCAGGCCCCAATGAGCAGTTCTTC. It codes for CASSQGAGPNEQFF.

CDR3 bases: TGTGCCATCACCCAGCGGCTTCAGAACACTGAAGCTTTCTTT. Amino acids: CAITQRLQNTEAFF. The chain recombines TRBV10-3 with TRBJ1-1; D uncertain. CDR3 length: 14 residues. The germline V and J ends were trimmed by 7 bases and 1 base, with 13 bases remaining between them. CDR1 is ENHRY and CDR2 is SYGVKD in the germline V gene.

The V call is TRBV9, the J call TRBJ2-7, with 8 bases aligning to TRBD2. The germline V gene encodes CDR1 SGDLS and CDR2 YYNGEE. The CDR3 has 14 amino acids. V trimming: 4 bases; J trimming: 6 bases; junction bases outside the gene matches: 9. Here the CDR3 reads CASSLRASGLEQYF. Here the CDR3 DNA reads TGTGCCAGCAGCCTTCGGGCTAGCGGGCTCGAGCAGTACTTC.

Points on this clone: One end of the junction is discordant with germline, which a read error may explain. The J gene is TRBJ1-6, the V gene TRBV2; 8 bases map to TRBD1. Germline V gene lookup returns CDR1 SNHLY and CDR2 FYNNEI. This CDR3 comprises 13 residues. The CDR3 is CASSEQRTGSPVF. DNA for the CDR3: TGTGCCAGCAGTGAACAAAGGACAGGGTCCCCCGTTTTT.

This chain connects TRBV15 to TRBJ2-3; no reliable D call. Germline loops: CDR1 LNHNV, CDR2 YYDKDF (reference sequence). The CDR3 runs to 14 residues. The V and J ends lost 3 bases and 6 bases respectively, with 13 bases between them. CDR3 amino acids: CATSRQDSSDTQYF. CDR3 DNA: TGTGCCACCAGCAGGCAAGACTCCTCCGATACGCAGTATTTT.

The chain links TRBV19 to TRBJ1-2; the match to TRBD1 covers 7 bases. Germline V lookup: CDR1 LNHDA, CDR2 SQIVND (reference sequence). The length of the CDR3 is 13 residues. V shed 5 bases and J 5 bases; nucleotides not matched to a gene: 5. In nucleotides, the CDR3 is TGTGCCAGTAGTCCCGGGACAGCATATGGCTACACCTTC. Amino acid sequence: CASSPGTAYGYTF. The full variable domain, completed using reference TRBV19 and TRBJ1-2, is DGGITQSPKYLFRKEGQNVTLSCEQNLNHDAMYWYRQDPGQGLRLIYYSQIVNDFQKGDIAEGYSVSREKKESFPLTVTSAQKNPTAFYLCASSPGTAYGYTFGSGTRLTVV.

The rearrangement uses TRBV27 and TRBJ1-2, with a weak D call TRBD1 (6 bases). Between the trimmed V and J ends, which lost 2 bases and 8 bases, there was a span of 12 bases. This CDR3 has 13 amino acids. CDR1 is MNHEY and CDR2 is SMNVEV in the germline V gene (reference sequence). The CDR3 sequence: CASSLEQGGGYTF. The CDR3 DNA reads TGTGCCAGCAGTTTAGAACAGGGCGGAGGCTACACCTTC.

CDR3 coding DNA: TGCGCCAGCAGCTTGGATCGCGGGACCTCCTACAATGAGCAGTTCTTC. Encoded protein: CASSLDRGTSYNEQFF. The chain recombines TRBV5-1 with TRBJ2-1, with TRBD2 as a possible D gene (6 bases). There are 16 residues in the CDR3. The V end lost 0 bases, the J end lost 0 bases, and 10 bases lay between the germline ends. CDR1 is SGHRS and CDR2 is YFSETQ in the germline V gene.

This clone was observed a handful of times. V is TRBV7-9 and J is TRBJ1-1; a possible D gene is TRBD1 (5 bases). The CDR3 has 15 residues. Trimming took off 0 bases at V and 4 bases at J, with 12 bases between the two ends. Per the germline V gene, CDR1 is SEHNR and CDR2 is FQNEAQ (reference sequence). The DNA for the CDR3 is TGTGCCAGCAGCTTAGCGTCGGGGGTGAGCACTGAAGCTTTCTTT. It encodes CASSLASGVSTEAFF.

This clone was observed a handful of times. The chain carries TRBV5-3 and TRBJ1-1, with 9 bases matching TRBD1. TRBV5-3 is known as an ORF, though its function is uncertain. V gave up 0 bases and J gave up 4 bases; unmatched junction bases: 10. This CDR3 spans 17 amino acids. The CDR3 DNA reads TGTGCCAGAAGCTTGGGTGACGGGGGACAGGGTGGCACTGAAGCTTTCTTT. This codes for CARSLGDGGQGGTEAFF.

This clone occurred a few times. The chain is built from TRBV30 and TRBJ1-1; 7 bases line up with TRBD1. Germline V gene sequence: CDR1 GTSNPN, CDR2 SVGIG (reference sequence). With 7 bases clipped from V and 4 bases from J, the junction kept 6 bases outside the gene matches. This CDR3 is built from 12 residues. In DNA, the CDR3 is TGTGCCTTCGACAGGGCGGTCACTGAAGCTTTCTTT. It yields the protein CAFDRAVTEAFF. Supplemented by reference TRBV30 and TRBJ1-1, the full variable domain reads SQTIHQWPATLVQPVGSPLSLECTVEGTSNPNLYWYRQAAGRGLQLLFYSVGIGQISSEVPQNLSASRPQDRQFILSSKKLLLSDSGFYLCAFDRAVTEAFFGQGTRLTVV.